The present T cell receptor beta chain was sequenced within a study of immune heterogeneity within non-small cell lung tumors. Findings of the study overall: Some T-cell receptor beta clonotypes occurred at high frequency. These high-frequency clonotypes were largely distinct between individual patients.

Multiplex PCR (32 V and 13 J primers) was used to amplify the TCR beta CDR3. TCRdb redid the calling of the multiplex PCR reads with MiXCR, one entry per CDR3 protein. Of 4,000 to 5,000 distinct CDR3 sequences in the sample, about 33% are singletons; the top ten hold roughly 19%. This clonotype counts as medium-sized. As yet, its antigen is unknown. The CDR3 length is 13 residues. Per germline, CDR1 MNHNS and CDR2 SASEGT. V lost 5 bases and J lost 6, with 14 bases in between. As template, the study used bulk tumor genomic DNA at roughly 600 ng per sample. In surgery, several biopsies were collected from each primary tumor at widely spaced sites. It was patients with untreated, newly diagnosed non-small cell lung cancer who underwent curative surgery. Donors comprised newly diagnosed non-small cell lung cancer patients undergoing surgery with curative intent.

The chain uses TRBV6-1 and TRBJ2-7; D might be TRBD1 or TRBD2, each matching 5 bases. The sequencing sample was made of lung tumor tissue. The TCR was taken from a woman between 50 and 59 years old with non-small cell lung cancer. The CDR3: CASSTTQGAEQYF. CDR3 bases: TGTGCCAGCAGTACGACCCAGGGAGCCGAGCAGTACTTC.